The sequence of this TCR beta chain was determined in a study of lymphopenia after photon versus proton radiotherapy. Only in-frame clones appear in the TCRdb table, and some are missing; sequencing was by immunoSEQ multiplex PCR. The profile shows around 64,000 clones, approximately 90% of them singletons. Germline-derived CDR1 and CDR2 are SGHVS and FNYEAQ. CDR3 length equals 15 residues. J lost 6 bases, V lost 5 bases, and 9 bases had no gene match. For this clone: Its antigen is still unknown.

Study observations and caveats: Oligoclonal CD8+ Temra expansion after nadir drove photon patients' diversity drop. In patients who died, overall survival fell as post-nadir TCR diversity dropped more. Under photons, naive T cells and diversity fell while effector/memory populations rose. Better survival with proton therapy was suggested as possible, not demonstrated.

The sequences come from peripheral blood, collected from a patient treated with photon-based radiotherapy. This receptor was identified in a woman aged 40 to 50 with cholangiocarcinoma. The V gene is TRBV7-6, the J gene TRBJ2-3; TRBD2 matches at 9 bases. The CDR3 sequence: CASSLLAGGPDTQYF. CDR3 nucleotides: TGTGCCAGCAGCCTACTAGCGGGCGGGCCCGATACGCAGTATTTT.